A selection of T cell receptor beta chains follows, all from one sample in a study of human T cells and chemical hapten exposure. TCRdb reprocessed the RACE reads via MiXCR and lists one record per CDR3 protein. The sample holds about 69,000 distinct CDR3 sequences; about 9.3% are singletons and the top ten take approximately 7%. The specimen was whole blood, collected in connection with sensitization to the hapten diphenylcyclopropenone (DPC). These receptors were collected from a woman aged 45-65 years with alopecia areata. Some clones in this sample may be carry-over from other donors' samples. Both conserved end residues are part of each CDR3. D genes are given only for firm matches. A clone size is listed for some rows: how often the clone was seen (once, few, many), or a class if it is expanded.

D	V	J	size	CDR3	DNA
-	TRBV5-1	TRBJ1-1	many	CASGRSQTEAFF	TGCGCCAGCGGGAGATCACAGACGGAAGCTTTCTTT
-	TRBV19	TRBJ2-7	many	CASSSPGENYEQYF	TGTGCCAGTAGCTCGCCCGGGGAGAACTACGAGCAGTACTTC
TRBD2	TRBV7-2	TRBJ2-1	many	CASSPHGGRGANEQFF	TGTGCCAGCAGCCCACACGGCGGGAGGGGGGCCAATGAGCAGTTCTTC
-	TRBV12-3/TRBV12-4	TRBJ2-7	many	CASSLGANYEQYF	TGTGCCAGCAGTTTAGGGGCCAACTACGAGCAGTACTTC
-	TRBV3-1	TRBJ2-5	many	CASSQERELETQYF	TGTGCCAGCAGCCAAGAGAGGGAGTTAGAGACCCAGTACTTC
-	TRBV20-1	TRBJ2-7	-	CSAMPPLGRRYEQYF	TGCAGTGCTATGCCCCCCCTCGGGAGACGTTACGAGCAGTACTTC
-	TRBV4-2	TRBJ2-7	-	CASSQERGGTEGEQYF	TGTGCCAGCAGCCAAGAGAGGGGCGGGACCGAGGGGGAGCAGTACTTC
TRBD2	TRBV20-1	TRBJ2-7	many	CSADRGAGGSYEQYF	TGCAGTGCTGACCGGGGAGCGGGAGGTTCCTACGAGCAGTACTTC
TRBD2	TRBV29-1	TRBJ2-1	few	CSVERQLAGNNEQFF	TGCAGCGTTGAGAGGCAGCTAGCGGGGAACAATGAGCAGTTCTTC
-	TRBV4-2	TRBJ1-1	many	CASSQARPLNTEAFF	TGTGCCAGCAGCCAAGCACGGCCGCTGAACACTGAAGCTTTCTTT